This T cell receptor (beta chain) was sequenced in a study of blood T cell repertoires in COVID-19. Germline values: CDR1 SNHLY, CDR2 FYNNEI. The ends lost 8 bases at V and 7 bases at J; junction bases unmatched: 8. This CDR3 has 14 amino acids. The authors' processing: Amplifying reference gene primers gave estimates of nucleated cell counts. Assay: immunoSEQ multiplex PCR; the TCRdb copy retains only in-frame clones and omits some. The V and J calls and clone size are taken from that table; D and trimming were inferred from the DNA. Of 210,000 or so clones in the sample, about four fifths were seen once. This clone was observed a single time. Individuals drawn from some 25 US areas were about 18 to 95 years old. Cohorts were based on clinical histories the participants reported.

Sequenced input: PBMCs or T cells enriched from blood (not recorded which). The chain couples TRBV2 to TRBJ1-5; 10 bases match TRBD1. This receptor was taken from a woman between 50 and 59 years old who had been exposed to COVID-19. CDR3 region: CASSQPGQGQPQHF. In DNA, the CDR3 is TGTGCCAGCTCGCAACCGGGACAGGGGCAGCCCCAGCATTTT.